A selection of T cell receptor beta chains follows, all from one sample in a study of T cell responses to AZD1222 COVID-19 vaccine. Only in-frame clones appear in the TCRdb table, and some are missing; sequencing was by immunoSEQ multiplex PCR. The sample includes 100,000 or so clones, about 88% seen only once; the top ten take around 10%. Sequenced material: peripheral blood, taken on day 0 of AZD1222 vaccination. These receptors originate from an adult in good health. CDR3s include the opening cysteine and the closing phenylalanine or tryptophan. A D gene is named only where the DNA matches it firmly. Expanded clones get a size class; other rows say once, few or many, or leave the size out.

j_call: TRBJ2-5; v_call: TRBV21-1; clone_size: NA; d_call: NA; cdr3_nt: TGTGCCAGCAGGTGTCGGGATTGTGAGACCCAGTACTTC; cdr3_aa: CASRCRDCETQYF
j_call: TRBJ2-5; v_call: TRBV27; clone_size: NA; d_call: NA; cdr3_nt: TGTGCCAGCGGTCCGTATAGCGGAGAAGAGACCCAGTACTTC; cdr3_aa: CASGPYSGEETQYF
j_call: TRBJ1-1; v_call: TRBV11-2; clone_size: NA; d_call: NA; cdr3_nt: TGTGCCAGCAGCTTAGTCGGGCAGGACACTGAAGCTTTCTTT; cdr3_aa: CASSLVGQDTEAFF
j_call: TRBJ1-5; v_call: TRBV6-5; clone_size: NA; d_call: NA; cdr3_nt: TGTGCCAGCAGGAACAATCAGCCCCAGCATTTT; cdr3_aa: CASRNNQPQHF
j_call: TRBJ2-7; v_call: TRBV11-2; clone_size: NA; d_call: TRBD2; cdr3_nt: TGTGCCAGCAGCTCCACCGGACTAGCGGGCCGTTCCTACGAGCAGTACTTC; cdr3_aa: CASSSTGLAGRSYEQYF
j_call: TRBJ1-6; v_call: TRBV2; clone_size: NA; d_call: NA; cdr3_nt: TGTGCCAGCAGTGAAGGGGGCAGGGGCTTGACGCCCCTCCACTTT; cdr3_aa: CASSEGGRGLTPLHF
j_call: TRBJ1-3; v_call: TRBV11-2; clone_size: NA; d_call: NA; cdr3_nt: TGTGCCAGCAGTACTTCCGACCAGAGCCCGGGAAACACCATATATTTT; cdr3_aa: CASSTSDQSPGNTIYF
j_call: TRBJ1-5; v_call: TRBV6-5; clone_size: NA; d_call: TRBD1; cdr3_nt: TGTGCCAGCATAGGGACAGGACTCAATCAGCCCCAGCATTTT; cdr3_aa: CASIGTGLNQPQHF
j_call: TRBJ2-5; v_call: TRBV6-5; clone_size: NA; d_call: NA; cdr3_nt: TGTGCCAGCAGTCGAGGACAAGTGCGGGAGACCCAGTACTTC; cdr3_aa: CASSRGQVRETQYF
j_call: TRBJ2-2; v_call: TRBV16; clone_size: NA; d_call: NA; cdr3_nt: TGTGCCAGCAGCCAGCGGACGGCCGCGAACACCGGGGAGCTGTTTTTT; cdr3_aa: CASSQRTAANTGELFF
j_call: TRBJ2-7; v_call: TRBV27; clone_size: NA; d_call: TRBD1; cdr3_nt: TGTGCCAGCAGTCGCTCCGCAGGGGGCATATACGAGCAGTACTTC; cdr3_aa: CASSRSAGGIYEQYF
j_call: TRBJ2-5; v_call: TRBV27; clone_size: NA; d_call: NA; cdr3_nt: TGTGCCAGCAGTTCACATCTCGGGGTTCAAGAGACCCAGTACTTC; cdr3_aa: CASSSHLGVQETQYF
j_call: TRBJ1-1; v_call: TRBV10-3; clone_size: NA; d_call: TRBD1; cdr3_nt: TGTGCCATAAGGGCCAGCGGGGGAAGACAGGGGGCGCGTGGGAACACTGAAGCTTTCTTT; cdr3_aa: CAIRASGGRQGARGNTEAFF
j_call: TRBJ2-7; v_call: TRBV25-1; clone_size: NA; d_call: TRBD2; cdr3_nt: TGTGCCAGCAGTGAACCGGGACTAGCGGGACCCTACGAGCAGTACTTC; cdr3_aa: CASSEPGLAGPYEQYF
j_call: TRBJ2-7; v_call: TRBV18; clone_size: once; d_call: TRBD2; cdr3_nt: TGTGCCAGCTCACCTGGACTAGCGGGAGTCAACGAGCAGTACTTC; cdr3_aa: CASSPGLAGVNEQYF
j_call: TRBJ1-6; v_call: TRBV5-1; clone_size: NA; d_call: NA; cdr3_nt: TGCGCCAGCAGCCTACAGCAAAGCTCCTATAATTCACCCCTCCACTTT; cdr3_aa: CASSLQQSSYNSPLHF
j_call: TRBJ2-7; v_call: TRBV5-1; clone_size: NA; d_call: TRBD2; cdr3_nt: TGCGCCAGCAGCCCTGGGTCGCGGGAGGCTCCGCCTTACTTC; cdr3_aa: CASSPGSREAPPYF
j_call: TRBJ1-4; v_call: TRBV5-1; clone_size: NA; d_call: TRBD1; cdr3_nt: TGCGCCAGCAGCTTGACAGGGGGTAATGAAAAACTGTTTTTT; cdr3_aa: CASSLTGGNEKLFF
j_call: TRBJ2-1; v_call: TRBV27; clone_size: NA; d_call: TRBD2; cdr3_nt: TGTGCCAGCAGTCCCAGACTAGCGGGAGGTCACAATGAGCAGTTCTTC; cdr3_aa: CASSPRLAGGHNEQFF
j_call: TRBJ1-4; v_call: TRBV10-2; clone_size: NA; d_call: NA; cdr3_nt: TGCGCCAGCAGTGAGTTGGATGAAAAACTGTTTTTT; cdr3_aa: CASSELDEKLFF
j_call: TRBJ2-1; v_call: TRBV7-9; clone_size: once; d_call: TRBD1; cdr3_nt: TGTGCCAGCAGCTACGCAGGGGGCACGGGGAATGAGCAGTTCTTC; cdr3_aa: CASSYAGGTGNEQFF
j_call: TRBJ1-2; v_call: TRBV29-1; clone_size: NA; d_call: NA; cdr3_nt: TGCAGCGTTGAAGCAAGGGGGGGCTATGGCTACACCTTC; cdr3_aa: CSVEARGGYGYTF
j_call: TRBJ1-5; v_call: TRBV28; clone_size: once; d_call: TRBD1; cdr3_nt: TGTGCCAGCAGTTCCCCCGGGACAGGCCCTTACAATCAGCCCCAGCATTTT; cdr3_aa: CASSSPGTGPYNQPQHF
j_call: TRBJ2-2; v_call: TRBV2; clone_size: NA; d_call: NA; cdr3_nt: TGTGCCAGCAGGGAAGGACGGGACGGGGAGCTGTTTTTT; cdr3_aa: CASREGRDGELFF
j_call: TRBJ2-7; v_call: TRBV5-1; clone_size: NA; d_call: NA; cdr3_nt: TGCGCCAGCAGCTTGGGAGGTAGCTCCTACGAGCAGTACTTC; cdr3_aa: CASSLGGSSYEQYF
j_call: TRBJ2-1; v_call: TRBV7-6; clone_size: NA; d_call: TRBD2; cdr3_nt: TGTGCCAGCAGCTTAAACCCGGGACTAGGGTACAATGAGCAGTTCTTC; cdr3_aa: CASSLNPGLGYNEQFF
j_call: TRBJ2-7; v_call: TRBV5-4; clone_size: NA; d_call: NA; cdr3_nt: TGTGCCAGCAGCTTGTGGCCAAAAATTGGCGAGCAGTACTTC; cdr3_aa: CASSLWPKIGEQYF
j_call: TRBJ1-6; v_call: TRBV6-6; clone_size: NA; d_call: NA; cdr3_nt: TGTGCCACAACTGAAAGGGGTCACTATAATTCACCCCTCCACTTT; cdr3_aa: CATTERGHYNSPLHF
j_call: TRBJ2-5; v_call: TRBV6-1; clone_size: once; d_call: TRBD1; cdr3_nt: TGTGCCAGCAGTGAACGAACAGGGGGCGCTTCCAGGGAGACCCAGTACTTC; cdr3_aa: CASSERTGGASRETQYF
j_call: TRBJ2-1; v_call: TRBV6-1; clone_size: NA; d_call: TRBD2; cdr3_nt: TGTGCCAGCAGTGAGAGGGCGGGAGGGCAGAGTGAGCAGTTCTTC; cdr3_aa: CASSERAGGQSEQFF
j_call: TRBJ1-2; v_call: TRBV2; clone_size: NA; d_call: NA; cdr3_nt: TGTGCCAGCAGTGATTTGGGAGGCGGCTACACCTTC; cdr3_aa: CASSDLGGGYTF
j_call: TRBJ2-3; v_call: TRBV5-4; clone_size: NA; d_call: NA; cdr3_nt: TGTGCCAGCAGCTTGGCGCTAGGGGGGGATACGCAGTATTTT; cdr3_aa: CASSLALGGDTQYF
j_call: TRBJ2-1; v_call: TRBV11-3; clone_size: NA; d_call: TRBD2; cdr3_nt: TGTGCCAGCAGCTTAGGGGGGACTAGCGGTGACAATGAGCAGTTCTTC; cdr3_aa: CASSLGGTSGDNEQFF
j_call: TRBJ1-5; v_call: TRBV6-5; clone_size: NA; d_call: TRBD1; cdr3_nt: TGTGCCAGCAGCACAGGGGATCATAGCAATCAGCCCCAGCATTTT; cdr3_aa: CASSTGDHSNQPQHF
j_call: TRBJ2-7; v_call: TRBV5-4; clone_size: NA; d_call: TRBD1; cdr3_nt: TGTGCCAGCAGCCGGACTGGACAGGAGATTGCGCAGTACTTC; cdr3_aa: CASSRTGQEIAQYF
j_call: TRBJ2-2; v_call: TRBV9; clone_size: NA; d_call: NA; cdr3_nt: TGTGCCAGCAGCGTTCGGGCGGGAACGAACACCGGGGAGCTGTTTTTT; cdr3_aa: CASSVRAGTNTGELFF
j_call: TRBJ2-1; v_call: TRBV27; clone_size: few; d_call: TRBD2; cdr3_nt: TGTGCCAGCAGTTTATGGGCTAGCGGGCAGGCTGAGCAGTTCTTC; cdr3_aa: CASSLWASGQAEQFF
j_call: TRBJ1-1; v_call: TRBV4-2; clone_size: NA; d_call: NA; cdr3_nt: TGTGCCAGCAGCCACCCCGGGGGAGGAACTGAAGCTTTCTTT; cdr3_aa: CASSHPGGGTEAFF
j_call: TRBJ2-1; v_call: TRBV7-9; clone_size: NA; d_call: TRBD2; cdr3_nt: TGTGCCAGCAGCTTAGATGTAGCGGGAGTGGTTGAGCAGTTCTTC; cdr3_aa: CASSLDVAGVVEQFF
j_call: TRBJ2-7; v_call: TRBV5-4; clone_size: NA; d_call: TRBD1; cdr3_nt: TGTGCCAGCAGCATACCCACAGGGGGCGGTCACGAGCAGTACTTC; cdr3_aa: CASSIPTGGGHEQYF
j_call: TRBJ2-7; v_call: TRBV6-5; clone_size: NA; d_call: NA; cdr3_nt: TGTGCCAGCAGTTACCGGGACACCGCCTACGAGCAGTACTTC; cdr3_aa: CASSYRDTAYEQYF
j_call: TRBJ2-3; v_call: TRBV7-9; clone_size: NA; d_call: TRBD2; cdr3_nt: TGTGCCAGCAGATCTAGAGCGGGAAGCACAGATACGCAGTATTTT; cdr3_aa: CASRSRAGSTDTQYF
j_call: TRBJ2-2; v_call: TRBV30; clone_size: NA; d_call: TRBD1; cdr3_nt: TGTGCCTGGGGGCAGGGACAGGGGTCCGGGGAGCTGTTTTTT; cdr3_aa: CAWGQGQGSGELFF
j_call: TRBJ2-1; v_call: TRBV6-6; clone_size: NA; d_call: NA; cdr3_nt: TGTGCCAGCAGCCCACGGAATGAGCAGTTCTTC; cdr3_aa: CASSPRNEQFF
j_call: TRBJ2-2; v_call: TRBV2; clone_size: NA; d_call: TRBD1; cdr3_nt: TGTGCCAGCAGACAAACAGGGGGTAACACCGGGGAGCTGTTTTTT; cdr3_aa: CASRQTGGNTGELFF